This T cell receptor beta chain was recorded in a study of graft-versus-host responses after intestinal transplantation. Study outcomes and limitations: Peak levels of circulating GvH clones tracked with early post-transplant HvG declines. Some patients had graft-donor T cell macrochimerism, and their allografts showed high graft-versus-host to host-versus-graft clonal ratios.

Libraries were prepared by immunoSEQ multiplex PCR; TCRdb keeps only in-frame clonotypes and omits some of them. The sample consists of some 110,000 clones, 85% to 95% of them appearing once. J was trimmed by 2 bases and V by 3 bases; bases with no gene match: 4. The CDR3 totals 18 residues. Germline values: CDR1 LNHDA, CDR2 SQIVND (reference sequence). Details on this clone: The target antigen is unknown.

This receptor was obtained from a human donor who was the organ donor for an intestinal transplant. The sequences come from unstimulated CD8+ T cells sorted from spleen or lymph node cells, collected before transplant. The chain combines TRBV19 with TRBJ2-4; 16 bases are shared with TRBD2. The CDR3 bases are TGTGCCAGTAGTATTGGGACTAGCGGGAGGGTGTCCAAAAACATTCAGTACTTC. It translates to CASSIGTSGRVSKNIQYF.